These 30 T cell receptor beta chains came from one sample sequenced in a study of blood T cell repertoires in COVID-19. TCRdb's table, derived via immunoSEQ multiplex PCR, lists solely in-frame clones and lacks some. Of over 40,000 clones in the sample, more than 70% were seen once. The specimen was peripheral blood. These receptors were collected from a human donor in a cohort sampled during active COVID-19.

The chain is built from TRBV4-3 and TRBJ1-6; D remains unclear. The V end lost 0 bases, the J end lost 0 bases, and 12 bases lay between the germline ends. CDR3 size: 18 residues. Germline V lookup: CDR1 LGHNA, CDR2 YSLEER. CDR3 in amino acids: CASSQDYPPSSYNSPLHF. CDR3 nucleotide sequence: TGCGCCAGCAGCCAAGATTACCCACCTAGCTCCTATAATTCACCCCTCCACTTT.

This clone was recorded once. The gene calls are TRBV6-4 and TRBJ1-1, with D uncertain. Germline V gene sequence: CDR1 MRHNA, CDR2 SNTAGT. Between the trimmed V and J ends, which lost 4 bases and 0 bases, there was a span of 6 bases. This CDR3 comprises 13 residues. The CDR3 protein is CASSVQVNTEAFF. CDR3 sequence (DNA): TGTGCCAGCAGTGTTCAGGTGAACACTGAAGCTTTCTTT.

The V gene is TRBV19, the J gene TRBJ1-2; the match to TRBD1 covers 9 bases. Germline loops: CDR1 LNHDA, CDR2 SQIVND (reference sequence). The CDR3 runs to 12 residues. The V gene end was trimmed by 6 bases and the J gene end by 8 bases; junction bases not matched to a gene: 4. The CDR3 nucleotides read TGTGCCAGTAGACAGGGGGCGCTCGGCTACACCTTC. This codes for CASRQGALGYTF.

J is TRBJ2-7 and V is TRBV4-3, with 14 bases matching TRBD2. The CDR3 length is 15 residues. Germline V gene sequence: CDR1 LGHNA, CDR2 YSLEER. The J segment lost 6 bases and the V segment lost 1 base, leaving 2 bases of the junction unmatched. The CDR3 spells CASSQGGLAGVEQYF. CDR3 DNA: TGCGCCAGCAGCCAAGGGGGACTAGCGGGGGTCGAGCAGTACTTC.

The chain carries TRBV30 and TRBJ1-5; TRBD1 matches 7 bases. This CDR3 has 13 amino acids. Trimming took 4 bases from V and 4 from J; bases not matched to a gene: 4. Germline-derived CDR1 and CDR2 are GTSNPN and SVGIG (reference sequence). Here the CDR3 DNA reads TGTGCCTGGAAGGGACAGCCAAATCAGCCCCAGCATTTT. Amino acid sequence: CAWKGQPNQPQHF. The full variable domain, completed using reference TRBV30 and TRBJ1-5, is SQTIHQWPATLVQPVGSPLSLECTVEGTSNPNLYWYRQAAGRGLQLLFYSVGIGQISSEVPQNLSASRPQDRQFILSSKKLLLSDSGFYLCAWKGQPNQPQHFGDGTRLSIL.

The V gene is TRBV5-1, the J gene TRBJ1-2; D possibly corresponds to TRBD1 (6 bases). V lost 7 bases and J lost 5, with 18 bases in between. CDR3 length equals 14 residues. Per the germline V gene, CDR1 is SGHRS and CDR2 is YFSETQ. The CDR3 region is CASQLDLQGYGYTF. DNA for the CDR3: TGCGCCAGCCAGCTGGATTTACAGGGTTATGGCTACACCTTC.

The sample holds a few counts of this clone. The rearrangement uses TRBV6-5 and TRBJ1-3; D is ambiguous. The germline gives CDR1 MNHEY, CDR2 SVGAGI. This CDR3 is 15 amino acids long. Trimming shortened V by 0 bases and J by 3 bases, and 9 bases separated the two germline ends. CDR3 DNA sequence: TGTGCCAGCAGTTACTCGAGTGAGGGTGGAAACACCATATATTTT. It codes for CASSYSSEGGNTIYF.

The chain links TRBV6-5 to TRBJ1-2, with D uncertain. CDR1 MNHEY and CDR2 SVGAGI come from the germline V gene. V lost 2 bases to trimming and J lost 8 bases, with 9 bases between them. This CDR3 comprises 12 residues. Written as DNA, the CDR3 is TGTGCCAGCAGTTACCTGGGGAGCGGCTACACCTTC. This encodes CASSYLGSGYTF.

The chain is built from TRBV25-1 and TRBJ1-1; a weak D match, TRBD1 (5 bases). Trimming took 3 bases from V and 6 from J, leaving 8 bases between them. This CDR3 contains 12 residues. The germline gives CDR1 MGHDK, CDR2 SYGVNS. The CDR3 region is CASSDRVPEAFF. The CDR3 DNA sequence: TGTGCCAGCAGTGACAGGGTACCTGAAGCTTTCTTT. The whole variable domain, filled in from reference TRBV25-1 and TRBJ1-1, reads EADIYQTPRYLVIGTGKKITLECSQTMGHDKMYWYQQDPGMELHLIHYSYGVNSTEKGDLSSESTVSRIRTEHFPLTLESARPSHTSQYLCASSDRVPEAFFGQGTRLTVV.

This chain joins TRBV5-4 and TRBJ2-7; 11 positions match TRBD2. The CDR3 spans 15 residues. Germline V gives CDR1 SGHNT, CDR2 YYREEE (reference sequence). V was clipped by 0 bases and J by 4 bases; unmatched bases: 3. CDR3 DNA sequence: TGTGCCAGCAGCTTGGTACTAGCGGGAGTGTACGAGCAGTACTTC. This encodes CASSLVLAGVYEQYF.

The chain carries TRBV27 and TRBJ1-6; TRBD1 might be the D (5 bases). V was trimmed by 5 bases and J by 6 bases, leaving 11 bases between them. This CDR3 contains 14 residues. From germline, CDR1 is MNHEY and CDR2 SMNVEV (reference sequence). The CDR3, as DNA: TGTGCCAGCAGTCACACAGGATTTAATTCACCCCTCCACTTT. Protein sequence: CASSHTGFNSPLHF.

The chain links TRBV2 to TRBJ2-4, with TRBD1 matching 7 bases. The germline V gene has CDR1 SNHLY and CDR2 FYNNEI. The CDR3 loop spans 15 amino acids. Trimming cost V 5 bases and J 1 base; bases outside gene matches: 5. The CDR3 nucleotides are TGTGCCAGCAGTCCCCGACAGGGCGCCAAAAACATTCAGTACTTC. Its translation: CASSPRQGAKNIQYF.

This chain joins TRBV19 and TRBJ1-2; D unclear. The CDR3 has 12 residues. Per the germline V gene, CDR1 is LNHDA and CDR2 is SQIVND (reference sequence). Trimming pared 4 bases from V and 7 bases from J, leaving 10 bases between. The CDR3 sequence: CASSRFEGGYTF. In DNA, the CDR3 is TGTGCCAGTAGTAGATTTGAGGGTGGCTACACCTTC.

The V call is TRBV19, the J call TRBJ2-1, with 9 bases matching TRBD1. CDR3 length equals 14 residues. From germline, CDR1 is LNHDA and CDR2 SQIVND (reference sequence). V was pared by 6 bases and J by 5 bases, with 5 bases of the junction left unmatched. The CDR3 here is CASSSGQGNNEQFF. The CDR3 DNA reads TGTGCCAGTAGCTCGGGACAGGGAAACAATGAGCAGTTCTTC.

This clone was seen only a few times. J is TRBJ1-2 and V is TRBV6-6, with a possible D match to TRBD1 (6 bases). CDR3 length equals 13 residues. Germline V gives CDR1 MNHNY, CDR2 SVGAGI (reference sequence). The V end was cut by 5 bases, the J end by 2 bases, with 9 bases between. The CDR3 DNA is TGTGCCAGCAGTCCCCAGGGGAACTATGGCTACACCTTC. Encoded protein: CASSPQGNYGYTF.

The V call is TRBV3-1 (or the pseudogene TRBV3-2), the J call TRBJ2-3; 11 nucleotides match TRBD2. The CDR3 has 18 residues. Germline CDR1 reads LGHDT; CDR2 reads YNNKEL (reference sequence). V dropped 2 bases and J dropped 4; count of bases not matched to a gene: 11. CDR3 residues: CASSQLKVSGRGADTQYF. For the CDR3, the DNA is TGTGCCAGCAGCCAACTAAAGGTTAGCGGGAGGGGAGCAGATACGCAGTATTTT.

DNA for the CDR3: TGCAGCGTCCGAGAGGGTTCCAATGAGCAGTTCTTC. Encoded protein: CSVREGSNEQFF. The chain is built from TRBV29-1 and TRBJ2-1, with D tentatively TRBD2 (5 bases). Between the trimmed V and J ends, which lost 6 bases and 6 bases, there was a span of 12 bases. In germline, CDR1 is SQVTM, CDR2 ANQGSEA. The CDR3 consists of 12 residues.

The chain has TRBV4-2 and TRBJ2-7; 10 bases align to TRBD2. The CDR3 sequence is 18 residues long. Trimming cost V 0 bases and J 2 bases; bases outside gene matches: 10. CDR1 is LGHNA, CDR2 YNFKEQ, per germline. CDR3 DNA sequence: TGTGCCAGCAGCCAAGATCGGGTGCCTAGCGGGGGTGCCTACGAGCAGTACTTC. Translated: CASSQDRVPSGGAYEQYF.

Comments on this clone: The same CDR3 also results from other DNA sequences found in this sample. This chain links TRBV7-2 with TRBJ2-7, with 7 bases aligning to TRBD1. There are 14 residues in the CDR3. V shed 5 bases, J shed 2 bases, and the junction held 6 bases outside the gene matches. Per germline, CDR1 SGHTA and CDR2 FQGNSA. Here the CDR3 DNA reads TGTGCCAGCAGCACCCGACAGGGTCCCTACGAGCAGTACTTC. As protein: CASSTRQGPYEQYF.

The chain has TRBV19 and TRBJ2-1; perhaps TRBD1 as D (6 bases). CDR1 LNHDA and CDR2 SQIVND come from the germline V gene (reference sequence). V gave up 8 bases and J gave up 5 bases, with 22 bases separating them. The CDR3 sequence is 16 residues long. In DNA, the CDR3 is TGTGCCAGTTCGAGATCGACAGGCGAGGGAAACAATGAGCAGTTCTTC. Encoded protein: CASSRSTGEGNNEQFF.

The chain is built from TRBV24-1 and TRBJ2-1; 13 positions agree with TRBD2. In germline, CDR1 is KGHDR, CDR2 SFDVKD. The CDR3 length is 16 residues. V trimming: 3 bases; J trimming: 6 bases; junction bases outside the gene matches: 4. CDR3 nucleotides: TGTGCCACCAGTGATCCGGGACTAGCGGGAATCAATGAGCAGTTCTTC. Its translation is CATSDPGLAGINEQFF.

The genes are TRBV25-1 and TRBJ2-1, with a possible D match to TRBD1 (6 bases). CDR3 length: 15 residues. Germline V lookup: CDR1 MGHDK, CDR2 SYGVNS. V lost 8 bases to trimming and J lost 2 bases, with 16 bases between them. The CDR3 loop reads CASSRDTLAYNEQFF. In DNA, the CDR3 is TGTGCCAGCTCTAGGGACACCCTCGCCTACAATGAGCAGTTCTTC.

The chain has TRBV5-1 and TRBJ2-7; D perhaps matches TRBD1 (7 bases). CDR3 length equals 13 residues. The germline gives CDR1 SGHRS, CDR2 YFSETQ. V was trimmed by 0 bases and J by 9 bases, leaving 13 bases between them. Written as DNA, the CDR3 is TGCGCCAGCAGCTTGGGGGAGGACAGGCCGCAGTACTTC. It encodes CASSLGEDRPQYF.

This chain joins TRBV7-2 and TRBJ2-7, with TRBD2 matching over 13 bases. In germline, CDR1 is SGHTA, CDR2 FQGNSA. The CDR3 runs 18 residues. The ends lost 3 bases at V and 4 bases at J; junction bases unmatched: 12. The CDR3 loop reads CASSFLSTSGRTPYEQYF. The CDR3, as DNA: TGTGCCAGCAGCTTCCTATCGACTAGCGGGAGGACCCCATACGAGCAGTACTTC.

This clone came up once. The genes are TRBV7-2 and TRBJ1-4; D is possibly TRBD1 (5 bases). This CDR3 is 14 amino acids long. V was cut by 5 bases and J by 0 bases, with 7 bases left in between. The V gene's germline CDR1 is SGHTA and CDR2 FQGNSA. DNA for the CDR3: TGTGCCAGCAGCCCACAGGCAACTAATGAAAAACTGTTTTTT. Residues: CASSPQATNEKLFF.

V and J are TRBV27 and TRBJ2-1; 9 bases match TRBD1. Germline V lookup: CDR1 MNHEY, CDR2 SMNVEV (reference sequence). CDR3 length: 14 amino acids. Trimming at V came to 6 bases and at J to 11 bases, leaving 11 bases not matched to a gene. In DNA form, the CDR3 reads TGTGCCAGCAGCCCGGGACAGGGTTTCTTCAAGCAGTTCTTC. Protein sequence: CASSPGQGFFKQFF.

DNA of the CDR3: TGTGCCAGCAGCTTCCGACTAGCGGGGGGGCCAACAGATACGCAGTATTTT. Its protein is CASSFRLAGGPTDTQYF. This rearrangement joins TRBV7-2 to TRBJ2-3; 14 nucleotides agree with TRBD2. V shed 3 bases, J shed 3 bases, and the junction held 5 bases outside the gene matches. Germline lookup yields CDR1 SGHTA and CDR2 FQGNSA. CDR3 size: 17 residues.

The chain's CDR3 is CASSLGTGKAYEQYF. The CDR3 DNA is TGTGCCAGCAGCCTGGGGACAGGGAAGGCCTACGAGCAGTACTTC. This chain links TRBV7-7 with TRBJ2-7, with 9 bases lining up with TRBD1. Trimming took 5 bases from V and 2 from J; bases not matched to a gene: 7. CDR3 length equals 15 residues. CDR1 and CDR2 (germline): SSHAT, FNYEAQ (reference sequence).

The chain combines TRBV11-2 with TRBJ1-1; 9 bases fit TRBD1. This CDR3 comprises 15 residues. Germline lookup yields CDR1 SGHAT and CDR2 FQNNGV. V lost 10 bases, J lost 2 bases, and 11 bases stayed unmatched. The CDR3 reads CATSPYRGRNTEAFF. The CDR3 DNA reads as TGTGCCACCTCTCCCTACAGGGGGCGCAACACTGAAGCTTTCTTT.

This clone came up a few times. Germline and junction disagree at one end, which may indicate a read error. The J gene is TRBJ2-7, the V gene TRBV2; the match to TRBD1 covers 7 bases. The germline V gene has CDR1 SNHLY and CDR2 FYNNEI. This CDR3 comprises 12 residues. The CDR3 DNA reads as TGTGCCAGCACCCTAAACCGGGACAGTGCCCTCTTC. Amino acid sequence: CASTLNRDSALF.